Described below is a single T cell receptor beta chain sequence and its context. The target antigen is unknown. At one end, the junction sequence differs from germline, possibly due to a read error. This sample is drawn from a study of vaccination and CD4 T cells after COVID-19. The CDR3 is 15 residues long. At the Johns Hopkins FTIC core, DNA taken from cultured CD4+ T cells was sequenced by way of the Oncomine TCR Beta short-read assay. TCRdb reprocessed the PCR reads via MiXCR and lists one record per CDR3 protein. The profile covers roughly 8,700 distinct CDR3 sequences, with about 23% appearing a single time and about 22% taken by the ten largest. Described treatment: roughly ten-day PBMC culture with coronavirus spike peptide pools or control peptides (ViraFEST assay).

The V and J genes are TRBV12-3 or TRBV12-4 and TRBJ1-1; TRBD1 agrees at 7 bases. The specimen was cultured CD4+ T cells from blood. The receptor was derived from a human donor with COVID-19. DNA for the CDR3: TGTGCCAGCAGTTACCGAACAGGGGTGAACACTAAAGCTTTCTTT. This codes for CASSYRTGVNTKAFF.